A selection of T cell receptor beta chains follows, all from one sample in a study of blood T cell repertoires in COVID-19. Data came from immunoSEQ multiplex PCR; TCRdb stores just in-frame clones and leaves some out. The sample lists about 65,000 clones, about 81% occurring once. The sequenced sample was peripheral blood. Source of these receptors: an elderly man with acute or convalescent COVID-19. The CDR3 runs from the conserved cysteine through the conserved F or W. A D gene is named only where the DNA matches it firmly. Where a row states a size, it is once, few, many or the class of an expanded clone; other rows omit it.

TRBV2	NA	TRBJ1-1	NA	TGTGCCAGCCTTACCCAGGGGCTTGGGGAAGCTTTCTTT	CASLTQGLGEAFF
TRBV20-1	TRBD2	TRBJ2-1	NA	TGCAGTGCTAGTTCGCTAGCGGGGGGCATCTCCTACAATGAGCAGTTCTTC	CSASSLAGGISYNEQFF
TRBV21-1	NA	TRBJ2-1	once	TGTGCCAGCAGCAAAGAACTAGGTGGGAATGAGCAGTTCTTC	CASSKELGGNEQFF
TRBV19	NA	TRBJ2-3	NA	TGTGCCAGTAGTATTTTCCCGGGTCCGCAACTAAACACAGATACGCAGTATTTT	CASSIFPGPQLNTDTQYF
TRBV6-1	TRBD2	TRBJ2-7	NA	TGTGCCAGCAGTGAAAGGACTAGCGGTACCTACGAGCAGTACTTC	CASSERTSGTYEQYF
TRBV5-1	TRBD1	TRBJ1-2	once	TGCGCCAGCAGCTCGACAGGGAACTATGGCTACACCTTC	CASSSTGNYGYTF
TRBV9	NA	TRBJ1-3	NA	TGTGCCAGCAGCGTAACCGTAATGGTGGGGACAATTGGAAACACCATATATTTT	CASSVTVMVGTIGNTIYF
TRBV6-5	NA	TRBJ1-2	NA	TGTGCCAGCAGTATGACCCGCGGAGAGTATGGCTACACCTTC	CASSMTRGEYGYTF
TRBV9	TRBD1	TRBJ2-2	NA	TGTGCCAGCAGCGTAGGAGAGTATTCGGGACAGGGGAATACCGGGGAGCTGTTTTTT	CASSVGEYSGQGNTGELFF
TRBV2	NA	TRBJ2-4	few	TGTGCCAGCCATAGCGAGAACCTAGCCAAAAACATTCAGTACTTC	CASHSENLAKNIQYF
TRBV29-1	NA	TRBJ2-3	NA	TGCAGCGTTGATATCGGGGGGCTGACAGATACGCAGTATTTT	CSVDIGGLTDTQYF
TRBV4-2	NA	TRBJ1-1	NA	TGTGCCAGCAGCCAAAAGGGGGGGAGGGGCACTGAAGCTTTCTTT	CASSQKGGRGTEAFF
TRBV10-2	NA	TRBJ2-7	once	TGCGCCAGCGCCAACTTGCCTTACTACGAGCAGTACTTC	CASANLPYYEQYF
TRBV3-1/TRBV3-2	TRBD1	TRBJ1-2	NA	TGTGCCAGCAGCCAAGATCGTAGAGGACAGGGAAACAACTATGGCTACACCTTC	CASSQDRRGQGNNYGYTF
TRBV19	NA	TRBJ1-5	NA	TGTGCCAGTAGTACAACAGGGAAAAGCAATCAGCCCCAGCATTTT	CASSTTGKSNQPQHF
TRBV9	NA	TRBJ2-5	NA	TGTGCCAGCAGCACCCTAGGGGGGGCCCAAGAGACCCAGTACTTC	CASSTLGGAQETQYF
TRBV9	TRBD1	TRBJ1-4	NA	TGTGCCAGCAGCTCAAGCAGGGGGGAAAAACTGTTTTTT	CASSSSRGEKLFF
TRBV6-5	NA	TRBJ2-7	few	TGTGCCAGCAGCGCCAGGGACGAGCAGTACTTC	CASSARDEQYF
TRBV5-1	TRBD1	TRBJ1-6	NA	TGCGCCAGCAGCAGGGGACAGGGGGAACCATATAATTCACCCCTCCACTTT	CASSRGQGEPYNSPLHF
TRBV18	TRBD1	TRBJ2-7	NA	TGTGCCAGCTCACCTCCAGGGACAGGGTTGCCCTACGAGCAGTACTTC	CASSPPGTGLPYEQYF
TRBV7-3	TRBD2	TRBJ2-1	NA	TGTGCCAGCAGCCCAAGGACTAGCGGGGGTAATGAGCAGTTCTTC	CASSPRTSGGNEQFF
TRBV20-1	TRBD2	TRBJ2-7	NA	TGCAGTGCTAGGGACGGGGGGAGAGGGTACTTC	CSARDGGRGYF
TRBV7-9	NA	TRBJ2-1	NA	TGTGCCAGCAGCTCAAGTGGGGCTCGGAGCTCCTACAATGAGCAGTTCTTC	CASSSSGARSSYNEQFF
TRBV7-9	TRBD1	TRBJ1-3	NA	TGTGCCAGCAGCGACGACAGGGACTCTGGAAACACCATATATTTT	CASSDDRDSGNTIYF
TRBV20-1	NA	TRBJ1-4	NA	TGCAGTGCTAGTCCAATCCCCGCCGGGACTAATGAAAAACTGTTTTTT	CSASPIPAGTNEKLFF
TRBV5-1	NA	TRBJ1-4	NA	TGCGCCAGCAGCTTGGCAGGGTTAGGCGAAAAACTGTTTTTT	CASSLAGLGEKLFF
TRBV4-1	NA	TRBJ1-1	NA	TGCGCCAGCAGCCAACCCACAGCAGCGAACACTGAAGCTTTCTTT	CASSQPTAANTEAFF
TRBV2	NA	TRBJ1-5	NA	TGTGCCAGCAGTGAAGCAGGCGGGGGGTATCAGCCCCAGCATTTT	CASSEAGGGYQPQHF
TRBV5-5	TRBD1	TRBJ1-1	NA	TGTGCCAGCAGCCCAGAGGGGGCCCTGAACACTGAAGCTTTCTTT	CASSPEGALNTEAFF
TRBV12-3/TRBV12-4	NA	TRBJ1-5	NA	TGTGCCAGCAGTTTAGCGCGGGGACAGCCCCAGCATTTT	CASSLARGQPQHF
TRBV6-5	NA	TRBJ1-5	NA	TGTGCCAGCAGTTACTCCGCCAGGGGAAGTCAGCCCCAGCATTTT	CASSYSARGSQPQHF
TRBV18	NA	TRBJ1-2	NA	TGTGCCAGCTCACCATCCAGGGAGGATGGCTACACCTTC	CASSPSREDGYTF
TRBV6-2/TRBV6-3	NA	TRBJ1-5	NA	TGTGCCAGCAGTTACTCTGGGCGGGTTCAGCCCCAGCATTTT	CASSYSGRVQPQHF
TRBV2	NA	TRBJ1-1	once	TGTGCCAGCAGTAATCAGGGAGGAAACACTGAAGCTTTCTTT	CASSNQGGNTEAFF
TRBV19	NA	TRBJ1-5	NA	TGTGCCAGTAGTATAGCCAGGCTGGATAGCAATCAGCCCCAGCATTTT	CASSIARLDSNQPQHF
TRBV5-1	NA	TRBJ1-4	NA	TGCGCCAGCAGCTGGAGGGATAATGAAAAACTGTTTTTT	CASSWRDNEKLFF
TRBV11-3	TRBD1	TRBJ2-1	once	TGTGCCAGCAGCTTAGGGGGACAGGGTGTGGGTGAGCAGTTCTTC	CASSLGGQGVGEQFF
TRBV7-9	NA	TRBJ1-6	NA	TGTGCCAGCAGCTCTAATCCGCGGAGCTCCTATAATTCACCCCTCCACTTT	CASSSNPRSSYNSPLHF
TRBV5-5	TRBD1	TRBJ1-2	NA	TGTGCCAGCAGCTGGTCCAGACAGGGCTATGGCTACACCTTC	CASSWSRQGYGYTF
TRBV6-5	TRBD1	TRBJ1-3	NA	TGTGCCAGCAGTTACTCTACAGGGGTGGCTGGAAACACCATATATTTT	CASSYSTGVAGNTIYF